The rows below give T cell receptor beta chains drawn from one sample of a study of blood T cells in healthy people across ages. TCRdb redid the calling of the 5' RACE reads with MiXCR, one entry per CDR3 protein. The sample lists about 640,000 distinct CDR3 sequences; roughly 31% were seen once. Material: blood. The receptors here all came from a woman older than 75 in good health. Both conserved end residues are part of each CDR3. A D gene is named only where the DNA matches it firmly. Some rows mark clone size as missing; the rest say once, few, many or name a class of expanded clone.

abundance | j_gene | v_gene | len | d_gene | CDR3aa | CDR3nt
few | TRBJ1-1 | TRBV9 | 14 | - | CASSSGASSTEAFF | TGTGCCAGCAGCTCGGGGGCCTCGAGCACTGAAGCTTTCTTT
few | TRBJ2-1 | TRBV27 | 20 | TRBD2 | CASSLNPRWLASGEYNEQFF | TGTGCCAGCAGTTTAAACCCCCGCTGGTTGGCTAGCGGGGAATACAATGAGCAGTTCTTC
many | TRBJ2-3 | TRBV12-3/TRBV12-4 | 16 | TRBD1 | CASSSRRGYGTDTQYF | TGTGCCAGCAGTTCCCGCAGGGGGTATGGCACAGATACGCAGTATTTT
- | TRBJ2-5 | TRBV24-1 | 14 | - | CATSDGGLQETQYF | TGTGCCACCAGTGATGGGGGCCTCCAAGAGACCCAGTACTTC
- | TRBJ2-7 | TRBV10-3 | 13 | - | CAMQPEGLGEQYF | TGCGCCATGCAACCCGAAGGTCTTGGCGAGCAGTACTTC
- | TRBJ2-1 | TRBV2 | 15 | - | CASSERSGPYNEQFF | TGTGCCAGCAGTGAGCGGAGCGGGCCTTACAATGAGCAGTTCTTC
- | TRBJ1-5 | TRBV3-1 | 13 | - | CASRGNRNQPQHF | TGTGCCAGCAGAGGTAATAGGAATCAGCCCCAGCATTTT
many | TRBJ2-5 | TRBV5-1 | 15 | TRBD1 | CASTQTGIRQETQYF | TGCGCCAGCACCCAGACAGGGATTCGTCAAGAGACCCAGTACTTC
many | TRBJ2-3 | TRBV21-1 | 18 | - | CASSKAWGQGNRTDTQYF | -
- | TRBJ1-5 | TRBV12-3/TRBV12-4 | 15 | - | CASSLERGGHQPQHF | TGTGCCAGCAGCCTGGAGAGGGGAGGGCATCAGCCCCAGCATTTT
many | TRBJ1-4 | TRBV28 | 15 | TRBD1 | CASSLPTGDGEKLFF | TGTGCCAGCAGTTTACCCACAGGGGACGGTGAAAAACTGTTTTTT
many | TRBJ2-4 | TRBV6-2/TRBV6-3 | 17 | TRBD2 | CASSPGTSGDLKNIQYF | TGTGCCAGCAGTCCCGGGACTAGCGGGGACCTAAAAAACATTCAGTACTTC
few | TRBJ2-1 | TRBV20-1 | 13 | - | CSASGKSYNEQFF | TGCAGTGCTAGCGGGAAGTCCTACAATGAGCAGTTCTTC
- | TRBJ2-5 | TRBV7-9 | 14 | - | CASSSYRGQETQYF | TGTGCCAGCAGCTCGTACCGGGGTCAAGAGACCCAGTACTTC
many | TRBJ2-1 | TRBV7-6 | 16 | TRBD1 | CASSYLPLTGGNEQFF | TGTGCCAGCAGCTATTTACCCTTGACAGGGGGCAATGAGCAGTTCTTC
many | TRBJ2-5 | TRBV9 | 16 | TRBD2 | CASSVLQRGGLETQYF | TGTGCCAGCAGCGTTCTCCAGCGGGGGGGCCTGGAGACCCAGTACTTC
many | TRBJ1-2 | TRBV4-3 | 16 | - | CASSQDRGAQGYGYTF | TGCGCCAGCAGCCAAGATCGGGGGGCGCAAGGCTATGGCTACACCTTC
many | TRBJ2-3 | TRBV9 | 16 | TRBD2 | CASTAILAGGTDTQYF | TGTGCCAGCACCGCCATACTAGCGGGGGGCACAGATACGCAGTATTTT
few | TRBJ2-7 | TRBV7-3 | 13 | - | CASSPDIFNEQYF | TGTGCCAGCAGCCCAGACATCTTCAATGAGCAGTACTTC
- | TRBJ2-7 | TRBV12-3/TRBV12-4 | 14 | TRBD1 | CVSSSNRGRGEQYF | TGTGTCAGCAGTTCCAACAGGGGCAGGGGCGAGCAGTACTTC
- | TRBJ1-1 | TRBV6-1 | 13 | - | CASSGPGATEAFF | TGTGCCAGCAGCGGCCCGGGGGCCACTGAAGCTTTCTTT
few | TRBJ1-3 | TRBV7-2 | 17 | - | CASRTFPDSVSGNTIYF | TGTGCCAGCAGGACTTTCCCCGACAGTGTCTCTGGAAACACCATATATTTT
many | TRBJ2-7 | TRBV20-1 | 13 | TRBD1 | CSARPGQGYEQYF | TGCAGTGCCCGCCCGGGACAGGGCTACGAGCAGTACTTC
- | TRBJ2-1 | TRBV20-1 | 14 | TRBD2 | CSAYSGGLYNEQFF | TGCAGTGCTTATAGCGGGGGCCTCTACAATGAGCAGTTCTTC
few | TRBJ1-6 | TRBV4-1 | 15 | - | CASSHQVGQNSPLHF | TGCGCCAGCAGCCATCAAGTTGGACAGAATTCACCCCTCCACTTT
- | TRBJ2-3 | TRBV3-1 | 16 | TRBD2 | CASSQGLAGGIDTQYF | TGTGCCAGCAGCCAGGGACTAGCGGGGGGTATAGATACGCAGTATTTT
many | TRBJ1-5 | TRBV20-1 | 15 | - | CSARSGSGAEQPQHF | TGCAGTGCTAGATCCGGCTCAGGGGCTGAACAGCCCCAGCATTTT
many | TRBJ1-2 | TRBV2 | 17 | TRBD1 | CASTYRDREVSSYGYTF | TGTGCCAGCACCTACCGGGACAGGGAGGTTTCGAGCTATGGCTACACCTTC
few | TRBJ2-3 | TRBV5-6 | 17 | TRBD2 | CASSSTQRGAHSGTQYF | TGTGCCAGCAGCTCTACCCAGCGGGGGGCCCATTCCGGTACGCAGTATTTT
many | TRBJ1-6 | TRBV10-3 | 13 | - | CATQTGADSPLHF | TGTGCCACACAGACAGGCGCGGATTCACCCCTCCACTTT
- | TRBJ2-2 | TRBV6-1 | 14 | TRBD1 | CASRKDRAAGGLFF | TGTGCCAGCAGAAAGGACAGGGCCGCCGGGGGGCTGTTTTTT
- | TRBJ1-6 | TRBV27 | 16 | TRBD1 | CASSLGGGFTHSPLHF | TGTGCCAGCAGTTTAGGAGGGGGCTTTACCCATTCACCCCTCCACTTT
- | TRBJ2-7 | TRBV27 | 15 | TRBD1 | CASRLTETGTYEQYF | TGTGCCAGCAGGCTAACCGAGACAGGGACCTACGAGCAGTACTTC
many | TRBJ2-7 | TRBV7-9 | 14 | - | CASSPLGGVDEQYF | TGTGCCAGCAGCCCCTTGGGCGGGGTAGACGAGCAGTACTTC
- | TRBJ2-3 | TRBV18 | 15 | - | CASSPRARRLDTQYF | TGTGCCAGCTCACCACGGGCGAGAAGGCTAGATACGCAGTATTTT
few | TRBJ1-5 | TRBV6-5 | 12 | - | CASSNPGRPQHF | TGTGCCAGCAGTAACCCGGGAAGGCCCCAGCATTTT
- | TRBJ2-2 | TRBV10-3 | 17 | TRBD1 | CAISEATGAPNTGELFF | TGTGCCATCAGTGAGGCGACAGGGGCACCTAACACCGGGGAGCTGTTTTTT
few | TRBJ2-5 | TRBV6-1 | 13 | - | CASSATGQETQYF | TGTGCCAGCAGTGCCACAGGGCAAGAGACCCAGTACTTC
many | TRBJ2-7 | TRBV6-2/TRBV6-3 | 13 | - | CASCSPFHYEQYF | TGTGCCAGTTGCAGTCCTTTTCACTACGAGCAGTACTTC
few | TRBJ1-2 | TRBV5-1 | 17 | - | CASSLTTYSRMGYGYTF | TGCGCCAGCAGCTTAACGACGTACTCGCGGATGGGCTATGGCTACACCTTC
many | TRBJ2-5 | TRBV7-2 | 16 | TRBD2 | CASSQAGTSGGETQYF | TGTGCCAGCAGCCAAGCCGGGACTAGCGGGGGAGAGACCCAGTACTTC
- | TRBJ2-7 | TRBV20-1 | 13 | - | CSAEGTATYEQYF | TGCAGTGCAGAGGGGACGGCGACCTACGAGCAGTACTTC
few | TRBJ2-6 | TRBV5-1 | 15 | - | CASSLGASGADVLTF | TGCGCCAGCAGCTTGGGCGCCTCTGGGGCCGACGTCCTGACTTTC
few | TRBJ2-1 | TRBV2 | 15 | - | CASSDVGGPLYEQFF | TGTGCCAGCAGTGATGTGGGGGGCCCGCTCTATGAGCAGTTCTTC
many | TRBJ1-1 | TRBV20-1 | 12 | - | CSAPDVRTEAFF | TGCAGTGCTCCGGACGTTAGGACTGAAGCTTTCTTT
- | TRBJ1-1 | TRBV12-3/TRBV12-4 | 13 | - | CASSLTAYTGAFF | TGTGCCAGCAGTTTAACTGCCTACACTGGAGCTTTCTTT
few | TRBJ2-7 | TRBV2 | 15 | - | CASKQGLPVINEQYF | TGTGCCAGTAAGCAGGGGCTTCCCGTAATCAATGAGCAGTACTTC
many | TRBJ2-1 | TRBV3-1 | 15 | - | CASSSRGGLSNEQFF | TGTGCCAGCAGCTCCAGGGGCGGCCTAAGCAATGAGCAGTTCTTC
many | TRBJ2-5 | TRBV6-6 | 15 | TRBD1 | CASSKGQGPQETQYF | TGTGCCAGCAGTAAAGGACAGGGCCCGCAAGAGACCCAGTACTTC
- | TRBJ1-2 | TRBV7-2 | 16 | - | CASSLGIGRVAVGYTF | TGTGCCAGCAGCTTAGGTATCGGGCGGGTTGCCGTAGGCTACACCTTC
- | TRBJ2-3 | TRBV20-1 | 11 | - | CSATNRDTQYF | TGCAGTGCCACGAACAGAGATACGCAGTATTTT
few | TRBJ1-5 | TRBV2 | 14 | TRBD1 | CASSSDRGYQPQHF | TGTGCCAGCAGCTCGGACAGGGGGTATCAGCCCCAGCATTTT
once | TRBJ2-3 | TRBV6-2/TRBV6-3 | 11 | - | CASSSKDTRYF | TGTGCCAGCAGTTCGAAGGATACGCGGTATTTT